The rows below give T cell receptor beta chains drawn from one sample of a study of blood T cell repertoires in COVID-19. The data were produced by immunoSEQ multiplex PCR, yet TCRdb's version contains in-frame clones alone and is incomplete. This table holds approximately 160,000 clones, about 85% found once. Specimen: peripheral blood. These receptors were taken from a man aged 65 to 79 who had recovered from COVID-19. Each CDR3 is given with its conserved first and last residue. A D gene is named only where the DNA matches it firmly. Clone size appears in some rows only: once, few, many, or a class for an expanded clone.

clone size,V gene,J gene,D gene,CDR3 DNA,CDR3 protein
-,TRBV3-1/TRBV3-2,TRBJ2-2,TRBD2,TGTGCCAGCAGCCATACACCGGGACTAGCGAGCACCGGGGAGCTGTTTTTT,CASSHTPGLASTGELFF
-,TRBV5-1,TRBJ2-7,-,TGCGCCAGCAGCTTGGATGGGCCTGGGGGGATGGAGCAGTACTTC,CASSLDGPGGMEQYF
-,TRBV2,TRBJ2-7,TRBD2,TGTGCCAGCAGGGGGACTAGCTACTACGAGCAGTACTTC,CASRGTSYYEQYF
-,TRBV28,TRBJ1-1,TRBD1,TGTGCCAGCAGCTCCCCTCGACAGGGAAACACTGAAGCTTTCTTT,CASSSPRQGNTEAFF
-,TRBV28,TRBJ1-5,-,TGTGCCAGCAGTTCCTCAGGGGGCAATCAGCCCCAGCATTTT,CASSSSGGNQPQHF
-,TRBV12-3/TRBV12-4,TRBJ2-5,-,TGTGCCAGCAGTTTCTCGGGAGAGACCCAGTACTTC,CASSFSGETQYF
-,TRBV7-2,TRBJ2-5,TRBD2,TGTGCCAGCAGCTTTGGGAGGGGAGGGGAGAGCCAGTACTTC,CASSFGRGGESQYF
-,TRBV30,TRBJ2-2,-,TGTGCCTGGAGCCACGGGAACCCCAGCACCGGGGAGCTGTTTTTT,CAWSHGNPSTGELFF
-,TRBV6-1,TRBJ2-3,-,TGTGCCAGCAGTGAAGCGCTGGGCAGGGGCACAGATACGCAGTATTTT,CASSEALGRGTDTQYF
-,TRBV7-2,TRBJ2-1,TRBD1,TGTGCCAGCAGCTCCGACAGGGGAGTTGCTGAGCAGTTCTTC,CASSSDRGVAEQFF
few,TRBV30,TRBJ1-3,-,TGTGCCTGGACGCACTTCTCTGGAAACACCATATATTTT,CAWTHFSGNTIYF
-,TRBV11-3,TRBJ2-1,-,TGTGCCAGCAGCTTAGCTTTTCTGAATGAGCAGTTCTTC,CASSLAFLNEQFF
-,TRBV9,TRBJ1-1,-,TGTGCCAGCAGCCAGTTAGGGGGAACGAACACTGAAGCTTTCTTT,CASSQLGGTNTEAFF
-,TRBV2,TRBJ2-1,-,TGTGCCAGCAGTGAAGAGGAGAGCTCCTACAATGAGCAGTTCTTC,CASSEEESSYNEQFF
-,TRBV6-1,TRBJ1-1,-,TGTGCCAGCAGTGAGTTGGTACAGAATGAAGCTTTCTTT,CASSELVQNEAFF
-,TRBV2,TRBJ2-1,TRBD2,TGTGCCAGCAGTTCTCCTGGGAGCGGGGGTAACAATGAGCAGTTCTTC,CASSSPGSGGNNEQFF
few,TRBV29-1,TRBJ2-7,TRBD2,TGCAGCGTTAGCACTAGCGGCTACGAGCAGTACTTC,CSVSTSGYEQYF
-,TRBV28,TRBJ1-4,-,TGTGCCAGCAGCCCTGCCCCCAGGGATTACCGTTTACTGTTTTTT,CASSPAPRDYRLLFF
-,TRBV12-3/TRBV12-4,TRBJ1-5,-,TGTGCCAGCAGGAGGGACAATCAGCCCCAGCATTTT,CASRRDNQPQHF
-,TRBV23-1,TRBJ1-6,-,TGCGCCAGCAGTCAGGAGGGAACTGGTAATTCACCCCTCCACTTT,CASSQEGTGNSPLHF
-,TRBV6-5,TRBJ2-7,-,TGTGCCAACACGCGGTTGGACCCGGGGGAGCAGTACTTC,CANTRLDPGEQYF
-,TRBV27,TRBJ2-2,TRBD1,TGTGCCAGCACCAAGGGACAGGGTGAAACCGGGGAGCTGTTTTTT,CASTKGQGETGELFF
-,TRBV6-5,TRBJ1-2,-,TGTGCCAGCAGAACAACAGGGTCGGGAGGCTACACCTTC,CASRTTGSGGYTF
-,TRBV7-9,TRBJ2-3,-,TGTGCCAGCAGCTTACCACCCCAAGGAGGCTACACAGATACGCAGTATTTT,CASSLPPQGGYTDTQYF
-,TRBV28,TRBJ1-5,TRBD1,TGTGCCAGCAGACCCAGGGGGTACAATCAGCCCCAGCATTTT,CASRPRGYNQPQHF
-,TRBV7-8,TRBJ1-1,-,TGTGCCAGCAGCTTAGAGGGCAGGGTAGACGCTTTCTTT,CASSLEGRVDAFF
few,TRBV2,TRBJ1-4,TRBD1,TGTGCCAGCAGTGACGGGACAGGGCGCGAAAAACTGTTTTTT,CASSDGTGREKLFF
-,TRBV19,TRBJ1-1,TRBD1,TGTGCCAGTAGTGCTCGGGACAGGGCGGCAGCTTTCTTT,CASSARDRAAAFF